This T cell receptor (beta chain) was sequenced for a study of human T cells and chemical hapten exposure. Time point defined: healthy volunteer bleed at 2 weeks. Extraction of total RNA was performed on unfractionated whole blood. This clonotype was detected ten times or more. Looked up from germline, CDR1 is KGHSH and CDR2 is LQKENI. Trimming pared 0 bases from V and 0 bases from J, leaving 9 bases between. The CDR3 extends over 17 amino acids. Using its own MiXCR run on the RACE reads, TCRdb lists one record per CDR3 protein. The profile shows about 46,000 distinct CDR3 sequences, about 3.9% of them singletons.

The sample was whole blood. The J gene is TRBJ2-6, the V gene TRBV18, with D maybe TRBD1 (5 bases). The TCR sequence derives from a female donor in good health. Some clones in this sample may be carry-over from other donors' samples. The DNA of the CDR3 is TGTGCCAGCTCACCACCTAGGGGCCCCTCTGGGGCCAACGTCCTGACTTTC. Encoded protein: CASSPPRGPSGANVLTF.